This T cell receptor (beta chain) is drawn from a study of blood T cells in healthy people across ages. The V segment lost 3 bases and the J segment 2 bases; nucleotides outside the gene matches: 2. Per the germline V gene, CDR1 is SQVTM and CDR2 is ANQGSEA. The CDR3 is made up of 13 amino acids. Broader study findings: Older age coincided with a roughly linear decline in TCR beta diversity per million T cells.

Turning to this clonotype: Antigen unknown.

Primed by a sample-barcoded 5' primer and a J-beta primer mix, a second PCR proceeded for 7 to 11 cycles. Each CDR3 protein is one row after TCRdb ran MiXCR on the 5' RACE reads. The profile shows fewer than 650,000 distinct CDR3 sequences, around a quarter of them singletons. This same sample was also part of a study on T cells of mothers and their children. That work adds: RNA extracted was entirely used for cDNA synthesis, about 1.4 ug per 15 ul.

The source material was blood. This TCR came from a boy aged 2 to 10 in good health. This rearrangement joins TRBV29-1 to TRBJ2-5; 8 bases agree with TRBD1. The CDR3: CSVDRGLQETQYF. Here the CDR3 DNA reads TGCAGCGTTGACAGGGGGCTTCAAGAGACCCAGTACTTC.